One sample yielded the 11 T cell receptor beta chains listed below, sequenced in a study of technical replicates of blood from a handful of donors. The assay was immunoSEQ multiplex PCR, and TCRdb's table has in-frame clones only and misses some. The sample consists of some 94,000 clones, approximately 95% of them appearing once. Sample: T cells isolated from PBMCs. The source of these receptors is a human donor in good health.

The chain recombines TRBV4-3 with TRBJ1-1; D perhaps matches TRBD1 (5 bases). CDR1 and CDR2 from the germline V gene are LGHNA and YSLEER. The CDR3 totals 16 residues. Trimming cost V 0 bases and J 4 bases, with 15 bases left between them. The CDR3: CASSQDWSREVTEAFF. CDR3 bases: TGCGCCAGCAGCCAAGATTGGAGCAGGGAGGTCACTGAAGCTTTCTTT.

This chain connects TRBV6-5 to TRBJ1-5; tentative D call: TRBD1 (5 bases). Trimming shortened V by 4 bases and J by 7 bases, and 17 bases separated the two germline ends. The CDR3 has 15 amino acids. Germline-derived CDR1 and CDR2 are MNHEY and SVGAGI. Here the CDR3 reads CASSSPQVSDQPQHF. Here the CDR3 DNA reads TGTGCCAGCAGTTCCCCACAGGTGTCGGACCAGCCCCAGCATTTT.

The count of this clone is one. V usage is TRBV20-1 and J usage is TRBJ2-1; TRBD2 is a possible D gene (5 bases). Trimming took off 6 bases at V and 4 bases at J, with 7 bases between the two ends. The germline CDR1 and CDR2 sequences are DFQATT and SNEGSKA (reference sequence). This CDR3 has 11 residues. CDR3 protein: CSAGLYNEQFF. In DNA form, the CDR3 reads TGCAGTGCCGGACTTTACAATGAGCAGTTCTTC.

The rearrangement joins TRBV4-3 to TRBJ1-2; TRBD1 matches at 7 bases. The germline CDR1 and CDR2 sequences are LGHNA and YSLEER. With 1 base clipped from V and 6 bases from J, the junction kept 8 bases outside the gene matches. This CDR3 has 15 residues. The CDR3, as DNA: TGCGCCAGCAGCCAAGTAGACAGGGATTTCCATGGCTACACCTTC. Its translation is CASSQVDRDFHGYTF.

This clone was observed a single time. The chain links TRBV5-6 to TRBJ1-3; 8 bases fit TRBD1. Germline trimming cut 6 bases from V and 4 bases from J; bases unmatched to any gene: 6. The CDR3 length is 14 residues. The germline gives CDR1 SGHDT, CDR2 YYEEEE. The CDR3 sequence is CASKSTGEGNTIYF. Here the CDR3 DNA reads TGTGCCAGCAAGTCGACAGGGGAGGGAAACACCATATATTTT.

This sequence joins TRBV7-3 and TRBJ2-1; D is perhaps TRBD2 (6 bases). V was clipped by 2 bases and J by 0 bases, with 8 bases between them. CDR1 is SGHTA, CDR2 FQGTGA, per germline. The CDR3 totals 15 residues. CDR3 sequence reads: CASSLAGSSYNEQFF. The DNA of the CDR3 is TGTGCCAGCAGCTTAGCCGGGAGCTCCTACAATGAGCAGTTCTTC.

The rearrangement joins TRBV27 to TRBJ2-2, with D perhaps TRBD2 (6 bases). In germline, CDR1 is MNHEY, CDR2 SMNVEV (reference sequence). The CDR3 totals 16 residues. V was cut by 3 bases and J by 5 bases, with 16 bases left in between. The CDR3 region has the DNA TGTGCCAGCAGTTTCCCTTCGGGGGTTAGAACCGGGGAGCTGTTTTTT. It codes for CASSFPSGVRTGELFF.

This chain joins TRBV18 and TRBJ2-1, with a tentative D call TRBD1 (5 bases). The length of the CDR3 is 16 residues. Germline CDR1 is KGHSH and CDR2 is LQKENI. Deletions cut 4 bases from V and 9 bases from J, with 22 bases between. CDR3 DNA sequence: TGTGCCAGCTCACTCGGACAACCCCAGCCCACAGGTGAGCAGTTCTTC. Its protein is CASSLGQPQPTGEQFF.

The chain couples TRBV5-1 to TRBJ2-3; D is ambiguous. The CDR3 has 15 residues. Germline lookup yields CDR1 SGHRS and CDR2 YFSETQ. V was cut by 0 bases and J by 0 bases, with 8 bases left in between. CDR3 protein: CASSLEGRSTDTQYF. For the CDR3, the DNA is TGCGCCAGCAGCTTGGAAGGCAGGAGCACAGATACGCAGTATTTT.

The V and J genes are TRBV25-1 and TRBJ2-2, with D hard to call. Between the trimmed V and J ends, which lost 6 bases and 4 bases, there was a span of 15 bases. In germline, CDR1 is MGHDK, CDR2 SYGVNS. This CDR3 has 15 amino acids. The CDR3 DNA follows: TGTGCCAGCAGACCCGGGTTCGATGGCACCGGGGAGCTGTTTTTT. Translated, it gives CASRPGFDGTGELFF.

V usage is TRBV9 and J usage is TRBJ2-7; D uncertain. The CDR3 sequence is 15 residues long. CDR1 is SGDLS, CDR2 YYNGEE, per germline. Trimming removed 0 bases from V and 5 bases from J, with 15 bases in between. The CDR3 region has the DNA TGTGCCAGCAGCGTAGATCCGCACTCCCTCAACGAGCAGTACTTC. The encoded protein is CASSVDPHSLNEQYF.